The T cell receptor (beta chain) under discussion was sequenced for a study of T cells after yellow fever vaccination. At the level of the study: SMART-Seq v4 Ultra Low Input prepared the low-cell-number fractions. Notes on the study in general: Among primary-vaccination clones, most reappeared after the booster, at roughly 95% for CD4 and approximately 88% for CD8.

The CDR3 is 16 amino acids. J was trimmed by 2 bases and V by 5 bases; bases with no gene match: 8. Germline CDR1 SGHVS, CDR2 FNYEAQ. Universal primer sites and UMIs were introduced during 5'RACE template-switching synthesis of TCR cDNA. MiXCR was run by TCRdb on the 5' RACE reads, yielding one entry per CDR3 protein. The table lists about 370,000 distinct CDR3 sequences, 11% of them singletons. This clonotype has only a few counts. No antigen is known for it. The sample in question was PBMCs, obtained on the day of the first yellow fever vaccination. This receptor was identified in a man between 18 and 29 years old who received the YFV17D yellow fever vaccine. The V and J genes are TRBV7-6 and TRBJ2-5, with 10 bases lining up with TRBD2. The CDR3 sequence is CASSRISGGKQETQYF. CDR3 nucleotides: TGTGCCAGCAGCCGCATTAGCGGGGGGAAGCAAGAGACCCAGTACTTC.